This TCR beta chain was sequenced during a study of T-cell memory formation after mild COVID-19 (dated by TCRdb to 2020 to 2022). For the study in its entirety: Most TCR sequence clusters were specific to one of the two donors. Longitudinal TCRalpha and TCRbeta repertoire sequencing tracked T-cell clones expanding and contracting after mild COVID-19 in two donors. Two young, previously healthy adult volunteers made up the cohort, one male and one female. General study outcomes and caveats: Balanced CD4/CD8 phenotypes were observed for clones contracting from day 15 to 85, whereas a bias towards CD4+ was observed for a second wave of clones expanding from day 15 to 37. The detection of some responding clones in pre-infection memory suggests that pre-existing cross-reactive memory T cells joined the SARS-CoV-2 response. Contracting CD4+ clones turned up mainly in the CM and EM memory subsets, whereas EMRA was where CD8+ clones were enriched. The study covered only a couple of mild cases, and larger cohorts including severe cases with pre-infection samples were considered necessary. Whether the second-wave clones peaking on day 37 were SARS-CoV-2 specific was not confirmed.

In the case of this clonotype: Which antigen it targets is not known. The record has no base qualities; no much larger clone is one base away.

Ficoll-Paque density gradient centrifugation was the method used to isolate PBMCs. CDR1 and CDR2 (SQVTM, ANQGSEA) derive from the germline V gene. Trimming removed 4 bases from V and 1 base from J, leaving 10 bases between the germline ends. Taken from cysteine to phenylalanine, the CDR3 has 13 residues. The DNA shown is the 39-base CDR3, in frame from base 1. The instrument was an Illumina NovaSeq 6000. TCRalpha and TCRbeta cDNA libraries were constructed by 5'RACE with constant-segment primers, with sample barcodes and unique molecular identifiers being introduced. Trizol reagent was used to extract RNA from every sample. Amplification of the libraries took two PCR steps, and the second step added a second sample barcode plus Illumina TruSeq adapters. Libraries were sequenced on an Illumina NovaSeq with 2 x 150 bp paired-end reads. The authors processed their data as follows. Demultiplexing of reads and collapsing into UMI-guided consensus sequences were performed with migec v1.2.7. Using mixcr v2.1.11, the UMI consensuses were aligned to TRA and TRB V and J templates and assembled into clonotypes. A clonotype was counted as expanded or contracted only when both edgeR and NoisET called the clonotype significant, with the noise models trained on biological replicates. For edgeR calls, a false discovery rate-adjusted p below 0.01 and a log2 fold-change threshold of 1 were applied. As an exploratory analysis of dynamics, max-normalized trajectories of the 1000 most abundant clonotypes were examined with PCA combined with hierarchical clustering. Each responding clone was given a CD4 or CD8 phenotype based on the CD4+ and CD8+ repertoires, which had been sequenced separately. TCRdb redid the processing of the public reads, applying fastp at Q25 and MiXCR, and retained in-frame beta chains. For every CDR3 protein sequence, its rows merge into one entry that carries the most common genes and DNA. In this record, the V and J calls reflect TCRdb's handling and not the investigators' own analysis. The sample records 450,000 to 650,000 distinct CDR3 sequences, roughly 18% of which are singletons. In total, the top ten clones hold approximately 12% of the sample.

The clonotype originates from an adult woman who had mild COVID-19 (a few samples of this study predate the infection). The sample titles of this study are shuffled in the database, so cell type and time point are left out; the donor was told from shared clones. This sequence uses TRBV29-1 and TRBJ1-2, and perhaps TRBD1 as D gene, on 5 matching bases. Sequenced sample: PBMCs or a T cell subset sorted from them (not recorded which). The DNA is as follows: TGCAGCGTTGCCGGGACCCTTAACTATGGCTACACCTTC. This translates into CSVAGTLNYGYTF.